This record concerns one T cell receptor (beta chain) sequence. Trimming removed 1 base from V and 4 bases from J, with 6 bases in between. The CDR3 is made up of 13 amino acids. Germline V gene sequence: CDR1 MGHRA, CDR2 YSYEKL. In the original analysis: Amplifying reference gene primers gave estimates of nucleated cell counts. The protocol was immunoSEQ multiplex PCR, while the TCRdb copy is restricted to in-frame clones and leaves out a portion. Clonal size and the V and J genes are those of that table, whereas D and trimming came from the DNA. This table has about 300,000 clones, approximately 91% appearing once. The sample comes from a study of blood T cell repertoires in COVID-19. Study-wide context: The origin of the acute and convalescent COVID-19 samples was the United States, Italy and Spain. T cells, B-cell-depleted T cells, or PBMCs provided the cDNA or gDNA that served as material.

This clonotype originated in a man between 18 and 35 years old with active or convalescent COVID-19. This chain links TRBV4-1 with TRBJ2-3; D is unresolved. What was sequenced was peripheral blood. In nucleotides, the CDR3 is TGCGCCAGCAGCCAAGGCGTAGCAGATACGCAGTATTTT. Translation gives CASSQGVADTQYF.